These 18 T cell receptor beta chains share one sample of origin, sequenced in a study of blood T cell repertoires in COVID-19. The assay was immunoSEQ multiplex PCR, and TCRdb's table has in-frame clones only and misses some. This table has 150,000 to 200,000 clones, 65% to 90% appearing once. Sequencing used PBMCs or T cells enriched from blood (not recorded which). These receptors were collected from a man in his forties or fifties who had recovered from COVID-19.

This chain links TRBV28 with TRBJ1-4; D is possibly TRBD1 (5 bases). The CDR3 is 14 amino acids. Germline CDR1 reads MDHEN; CDR2 reads SYDVKM. Between the trimmed V and J ends, which lost 3 bases and 7 bases, there was a span of 12 bases. The CDR3 is CASSLVGASEKLFF. The CDR3 DNA is TGTGCCAGCAGTTTGGTAGGGGCAAGTGAAAAACTGTTTTTT.

The chain combines TRBV4-3 with TRBJ2-4, with TRBD2 as a possible D gene (6 bases). V lost 0 bases, J lost 0 bases, and 9 bases lay in between. The CDR3 has 16 amino acids. Germline assignment: CDR1 LGHNA and CDR2 YSLEER. CDR3 nucleotide sequence: TGCGCCAGCAGCCAAGATACAGCGGGAGCCAAAAACATTCAGTACTTC. It yields the protein CASSQDTAGAKNIQYF.

This rearrangement joins TRBV4-1 to TRBJ1-1, with D perhaps TRBD1 (5 bases). Deletions cut 2 bases from V and 0 bases from J, with 13 bases between. The CDR3 sequence is 16 residues long. In germline, CDR1 is MGHRA, CDR2 YSYEKL. The DNA of the CDR3 is TGCGCCAGCAGCCAAACCCCCAGGGTCATGAACACTGAAGCTTTCTTT. Residues: CASSQTPRVMNTEAFF.

V usage is TRBV5-4 and J usage is TRBJ1-2; possible D gene TRBD1, 5 bases. The CDR3 is 14 residues long. V gave up 2 bases and J gave up 2 bases, with 10 bases separating them. Germline V gene data show CDR1 as SGHNT and CDR2 as YYREEE (reference sequence). CDR3 sequence (DNA): TGTGCCAGCAGCTTTCAGGGTTGGAACTATGGCTACACCTTC. It specifies CASSFQGWNYGYTF.

The chain couples TRBV5-1 to TRBJ2-2, with TRBD2 matching 11 bases. Unmatched junction bases numbered 3, after V lost 7 bases and J lost 4 bases. The CDR3 is 14 amino acids. Germline CDR1 reads SGHRS; CDR2 reads YFSETQ. The CDR3 coding sequence is TGCGCCAGCTCTAGCGGGAGGACCACCGGGGAGCTGTTTTTT. Encoded protein: CASSSGRTTGELFF. Full variable domain (rest looked up from reference TRBV5-1 and TRBJ2-2): KAGVTQTPRYLIKTRGQQVTLSCSPISGHRSVSWYQQTPGQGLQFLFEYFSETQRNKGNFPGRFSGRQFSNSRSEMNVSTLELGDSALYLCASSSGRTTGELFFGEGSRLTVL.

In this sample, this clone turned up once. Germline is not matched at one junction end, which may reflect a read error. The chain has TRBV7-7 and TRBJ2-2, with TRBD2 identical over 14 bases. The CDR3 spans 17 residues. Germline V gene data show CDR1 as SSHAT and CDR2 as FNYEAQ (reference sequence). The CDR3 nucleotides are TGTGCTAGCAGCTACGGGACTAGCGGGAGTAACACCGGGGAGCTGTTTTTT. Its translation: CASSYGTSGSNTGELFF. Complete variable domain (other parts from reference TRBV7-7 and TRBJ2-2): GAGVSQSPRYKVTKRGQDVTLRCDPISSHATLYWYQQALGQGPEFLTYFNYEAQPDKSGLPSDRFSAERPEGSISTLTIQRTEQRDSAMYRCASSYGTSGSNTGELFFGEGSRLTVL.

The J gene is TRBJ2-1, the V gene TRBV4-2, with 7 bases identical to TRBD1. CDR3 length: 12 amino acids. Germline CDR1 and CDR2: LGHNA and YNFKEQ. V was pared by 4 bases and J by 16 bases, with 10 bases of the junction left unmatched. CDR3 DNA: TGTGCCAGCAGCCCGAACCGGGACAGTATTTTCTTC. Translation gives CASSPNRDSIFF.

V and J are TRBV11-2 and TRBJ2-6; D might be TRBD1 (5 bases). The CDR3 extends over 15 amino acids. CDR1 and CDR2 (germline): SGHAT, FQNNGV. V lost 1 base, J lost 2 bases, and 6 bases lay in between. CDR3: CASSLARAGANVLTF. The CDR3 bases are TGTGCCAGCAGCTTAGCCAGGGCTGGGGCCAACGTCCTGACTTTC.

This chain uses TRBV4-2 with TRBJ2-2; 14 bases are a match to TRBD2. The V and J ends lost 0 bases and 0 bases, in that order; junction bases with no gene match: 0. The CDR3 loop spans 18 amino acids. Germline loops: CDR1 LGHNA, CDR2 YNFKEQ. The CDR3 region has the DNA TGTGCCAGCAGCCAAGAGGGACTAGCGGGGGCGAACACCGGGGAGCTGTTTTTT. Protein sequence: CASSQEGLAGANTGELFF.

V and J are TRBV13 and TRBJ2-7; D is perhaps TRBD1 (6 bases). V shed 4 bases and J shed 3 bases, with 13 bases lying between them. The CDR3 loop spans 14 amino acids. From germline, CDR1 is PRHDT and CDR2 FYEKMQ (reference sequence). CDR3 bases: TGTGCCAGCAGCTCCGGAGACAGGTTCTACGAGCAGTACGTC. Encoded protein: CASSSGDRFYEQYV.

The CDR3 here is CAIRLGQATDTQYF. In DNA form, the CDR3 reads TGTGCCATCAGATTGGGACAGGCCACAGATACGCAGTATTTT. The V call is TRBV10-3, the J call TRBJ2-3; TRBD1 agrees at 8 bases. Per germline, CDR1 ENHRY and CDR2 SYGVKD. This CDR3 has 14 amino acids. The J segment lost 2 bases and the V segment lost 6 bases, leaving 4 bases of the junction unmatched.

The genes are TRBV28 and TRBJ1-1; no reliable D call. Germline values: CDR1 MDHEN, CDR2 SYDVKM. Trimming removed 2 bases from V and 4 bases from J, with 11 bases in between. The CDR3 spans 14 residues. This CDR3 reads CASSLRGLGTEAFF. CDR3 bases: TGTGCCAGCAGTTTACGTGGGCTGGGCACTGAAGCTTTCTTT.

In its sample, this clone was seen once. The rearrangement uses TRBV5-6 and TRBJ2-7; TRBD2 matches at 16 bases. Germline lookup yields CDR1 SGHDT and CDR2 YYEEEE. V shed 4 bases and J 2 bases; nucleotides not matched to a gene: 6. The CDR3 sequence is 17 residues long. CDR3 residues: CASSPGLAGGPPYEQYV. CDR3 bases: TGTGCCAGCAGCCCGGGACTAGCGGGAGGGCCACCCTACGAGCAGTACGTC.

The chain is built from TRBV4-3 and TRBJ2-1, with a possible D match to TRBD2 (6 bases). The CDR3 has 15 amino acids. V shed 1 base and J shed 5 bases, with 12 bases lying between them. Germline-derived CDR1 and CDR2 are LGHNA and YSLEER. The DNA of the CDR3 is TGCGCCAGCAGCCAAGCCCTAGCGACAGACAATGAGCAGTTCTTC. Its protein product is CASSQALATDNEQFF.

The count of this clone is one. This chain joins TRBV7-3 and TRBJ2-3; 8 nucleotides match TRBD2. This CDR3 spans 17 amino acids. Trimming took 5 bases from V and 4 from J; bases not matched to a gene: 14. From germline, CDR1 is SGHTA and CDR2 FQGTGA. CDR3 in DNA: TGTGCCAGCAGCCCGAGTCTGGGACTAGTTAGATCAGATACGCAGTATTTT. This sequence encodes CASSPSLGLVRSDTQYF.

The chain couples TRBV6-1 to TRBJ2-3, with a tentative D call TRBD2 (6 bases). Trimming took off 3 bases at V and 6 bases at J, with 13 bases between the two ends. The CDR3 is made up of 14 amino acids. The germline V gene has CDR1 MNHNS and CDR2 SASEGT. The CDR3 spells CASSDHGGEDTQYF. DNA of the CDR3: TGTGCCAGCAGTGACCACGGAGGGGAGGATACGCAGTATTTT.

This chain connects TRBV20-1 to TRBJ2-1; no clear D gene. V lost 3 bases and J lost 6, with 12 bases in between. The CDR3 has 13 amino acids. Per germline, CDR1 DFQATT and CDR2 SNEGSKA (reference sequence). CDR3 region: CSASYRDLNEQFF. The CDR3 DNA follows: TGCAGTGCTAGTTACCGAGATCTCAATGAGCAGTTCTTC.

The chain combines TRBV7-9 with TRBJ1-2; D is possibly TRBD1 (5 bases). Germline CDR1 reads SEHNR; CDR2 reads FQNEAQ (reference sequence). The CDR3 is made up of 11 amino acids. The V end lost 6 bases, the J end lost 5 bases, and 7 bases lay between the germline ends. Here the CDR3 reads CASSQGYGYTF. In DNA form, the CDR3 reads TGTGCCAGCAGTCAGGGATATGGCTACACCTTC.